This is a list of T cell receptor beta chains from one sample in a study of CD8 T cells in Susac syndrome. TCRdb processed the immunoSEQ multiplex PCR reads anew with MiXCR; each CDR3 protein has one entry. The table includes some 140,000 distinct CDR3 sequences, roughly 89% detected once. The sequenced sample was CD8+ T cells from PBMCs. The receptors were sampled from a human donor with multiple sclerosis. CDR3s include the opening cysteine and the closing phenylalanine or tryptophan. D genes are given only for firm matches. The size of a clone is reported for some rows only, either as once, few or many, or as a class for expanded clones.

size	D	J	V	DNA	CDR3
-	-	TRBJ1-6	TRBV12-3/TRBV12-4	TGTGCCAGCAGTGGGATGGGAGTCAATTCACCCCTCCACTTT	CASSGMGVNSPLHF
once	TRBD1	TRBJ1-5	TRBV2	TGTGCCAGCAGTGAGTTTGGGACAGGTGAACTCCAGCCCCAGCATTTT	CASSEFGTGELQPQHF
few	TRBD2	TRBJ2-1	TRBV20-1	TGCAGTGCTAGTTTGGGACTAGCGGGAGTGTGGGAGCAGTTCTTC	CSASLGLAGVWEQFF
-	TRBD1	TRBJ2-2	TRBV3-1	TGTGCCAGCAGCCAAGAGGGACAGGGGTATCCTGGGGAGCTGTTTTTT	CASSQEGQGYPGELFF
-	-	TRBJ2-7	TRBV12-3/TRBV12-4	TGTGCCAGCAGTTTCGGGCGGGACTACGAGCAGTACTTC	CASSFGRDYEQYF
few	TRBD2	TRBJ2-7	TRBV6-2/TRBV6-3	TGTGCCAGCAGCCCCGGACTAGAGGTCTACGAGCAGTACTTC	CASSPGLEVYEQYF
-	-	TRBJ1-6	TRBV10-3	TGTGCCATCAGTGAGTCGAGCCCCTTCCACGGTTCACCCCTCCACTTT	CAISESSPFHGSPLHF
-	-	TRBJ1-2	TRBV12-3/TRBV12-4	TGTGCCAGCAGATCCGGGTTCCAAGACTATGGCTACACCTTC	CASRSGFQDYGYTF
-	-	TRBJ2-7	TRBV6-2/TRBV6-3	TGTGCCAGCAGTGAAGACAGACCCTCCTACGAGCAGTACTTC	CASSEDRPSYEQYF
-	-	TRBJ2-7	TRBV5-6	TGTGCCAGCAGCTTGGGCTGGGCTGGGGAGGCCGAGCAGTACTTC	CASSLGWAGEAEQYF
-	-	TRBJ1-2	TRBV7-9	TGTGCCAGCAGTTCGGGATTCTATGGCTACACCTTC	CASSSGFYGYTF
-	-	TRBJ2-2	TRBV28	TGTGCCAGCAGGAATCCACCGGGACACTCCTCAGGCACCGGGGAGCTGTTTTTT	CASRNPPGHSSGTGELFF
-	TRBD1	TRBJ1-1	TRBV20-1	TGCAGTGCTAGAGCCCTCCGGACAGGGAAGAACACTGAAGCTTTCTTT	CSARALRTGKNTEAFF
-	TRBD1	TRBJ2-1	TRBV7-9	TGTGCCAGCTCGACCGGGACAGCCTACAATGAGCAGTTCTTC	CASSTGTAYNEQFF
-	TRBD2	TRBJ2-7	TRBV5-4	TGTGCCAGCAGCTGGGACCTGCGGGAGGGCGAGCAGTACTTC	CASSWDLREGEQYF
-	-	TRBJ1-1	TRBV29-1	TGCAGCGTTACCGCAACAGTCACTGAAGCTTTCTTT	CSVTATVTEAFF